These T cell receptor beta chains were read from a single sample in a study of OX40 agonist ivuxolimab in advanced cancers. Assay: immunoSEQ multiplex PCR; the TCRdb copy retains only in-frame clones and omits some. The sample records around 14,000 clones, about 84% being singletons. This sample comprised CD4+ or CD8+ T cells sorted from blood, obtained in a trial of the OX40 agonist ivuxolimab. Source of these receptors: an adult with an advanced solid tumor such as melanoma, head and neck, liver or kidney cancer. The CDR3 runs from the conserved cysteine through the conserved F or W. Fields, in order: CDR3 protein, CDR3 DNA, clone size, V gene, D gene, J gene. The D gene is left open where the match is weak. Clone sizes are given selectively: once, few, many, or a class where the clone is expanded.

CANPEVSSRMSGEQFF | TGTGCCAACCCCGAGGTGTCTAGTCGCATGTCGGGGGAGCAGTTCTTC | . | TRBV21-1 | . | TRBJ2-1
CASSQSPGGYTF | TGTGCCAGCAGCCAATCTCCGGGCGGCTACACCTTC | medium-sized | TRBV16 | . | TRBJ1-2
CASSWGEGPYEQYF | TGTGCCAGCAGTTGGGGGGAGGGTCCCTACGAGCAGTACTTC | . | TRBV6-6 | TRBD2 | TRBJ2-7
CASSLRDREDYGYTF | TGTGCCAGTAGCCTGCGGGACAGGGAGGACTATGGCTACACCTTC | . | TRBV19 | TRBD1 | TRBJ1-2
CASSILAGHTGELFF | TGTGCCAGCAGTATACTAGCGGGGCACACCGGGGAGCTGTTTTTT | . | TRBV27 | TRBD2 | TRBJ2-2
CASRRNPYEQYF | TGTGCCAGCAGGCGGAATCCGTACGAGCAGTACTTC | . | TRBV6-1 | . | TRBJ2-7
CASRVSGSSYNEQFF | TGTGCCAGCAGGGTTAGCGGGAGCTCCTACAATGAGCAGTTCTTC | few | TRBV7-3 | TRBD2 | TRBJ2-1
CASSFGTGIPGELFF | TGTGCCAGCAGTTTTGGGACAGGGATCCCCGGGGAGCTGTTTTTT | . | TRBV28 | TRBD1 | TRBJ2-2
CASSLDRKTQYF | TGTGCCAGCAGTTTAGACAGAAAGACCCAGTACTTC | . | TRBV28 | . | TRBJ2-5
CASRGLAGYTGELFF | TGTGCCAGCAGGGGACTAGCGGGGTACACCGGGGAGCTGTTTTTT | . | TRBV7-2 | TRBD2 | TRBJ2-2
CASSLGTSGRKETQYF | TGTGCCAGCAGCTTAGGGACTAGCGGGAGGAAAGAGACCCAGTACTTC | . | TRBV7-5 | . | TRBJ2-5
CASSLEASPQETQYF | TGTGCCAGCAGCTTAGAGGCGTCGCCCCAAGAGACCCAGTACTTC | . | TRBV11-2 | . | TRBJ2-5
CASSERAGTVYGYTF | TGTGCCAGCAGCGAAAGGGCCGGGACTGTCTATGGCTACACCTTC | few | TRBV6-7 | . | TRBJ1-2
CANRGGLQSGANVLTF | TGTGCCAATCGGGGCGGGCTTCAATCTGGGGCCAACGTCCTGACTTTC | . | TRBV7-7 | . | TRBJ2-6
CASSLSVGVMYNEQFF | TGTGCCAGCAGCTTATCCGTTGGGGTAATGTACAATGAGCAGTTCTTC | . | TRBV7-2 | . | TRBJ2-1
CASSHYGETGELFF | TGCGCCAGCAGCCATTATGGAGAGACCGGGGAGCTGTTTTTT | . | TRBV4-1 | . | TRBJ2-2
CASSLRRNSFYEQYF | TGTGCCAGCAGTTTAAGGAGGAACAGTTTCTACGAGCAGTACTTC | . | TRBV28 | . | TRBJ2-7
CASSPWSGSDGGELFF | TGTGCCAGCAGCCCGTGGAGCGGGAGCGATGGCGGGGAGCTGTTTTTT | . | TRBV7-6 | TRBD2 | TRBJ2-2
CASSKPGLDVAQFF | TGTGCCAGCAGCAAACCGGGACTAGATGTAGCGCAGTTCTTC | . | TRBV7-9 | TRBD2 | TRBJ2-1
CASSLDTGTNEKLFF | TGTGCCAGCAGCTTAGATACGGGAACGAATGAAAAACTGTTTTTT | . | TRBV7-9 | . | TRBJ1-4
CASGRLAAGELFF | TGTGCCAGCGGAAGACTAGCCGCCGGGGAGCTGTTTTTT | once | TRBV9 | TRBD2 | TRBJ2-2
CASSGSTKNIQYF | TGCGCCAGTAGCGGGAGCACCAAAAACATTCAGTACTTC | . | TRBV10-1 | TRBD2 | TRBJ2-4
CASSVGQGVGDTQYF | TGCGCCAGCAGCGTGGGACAGGGGGTCGGGGATACGCAGTATTTT | few | TRBV4-1 | TRBD1 | TRBJ2-3
CASSTQDRSSYNEQFF | TGTGCCAGTAGTACCCAGGACAGGAGCTCCTACAATGAGCAGTTCTTC | . | TRBV19 | TRBD1 | TRBJ2-1
CASSLTGGLNTEAFF | TGTGCCAGCAGTTTAACAGGTGGATTGAACACTGAAGCTTTCTTT | . | TRBV27 | . | TRBJ1-1
CASSPDRVSSRGYTF | TGTGCCAGCAGCCCGGACAGGGTTTCAAGTAGGGGCTACACCTTC | few | TRBV5-6 | TRBD1 | TRBJ1-2
CASSRGGQHQETQYF | TGTGCCAGCAGCCGGGGAGGACAGCACCAAGAGACCCAGTACTTC | . | TRBV11-3 | . | TRBJ2-5
CASSQVVGVVYNEQFF | TGTGCCAGCAGCCAAGTGGTAGGGGTCGTGTACAATGAGCAGTTCTTC | . | TRBV11-1 | . | TRBJ2-1
CASSLAYSGYEQHF | TGTGCCAGCAGTTTAGCCTACTCTGGCTACGAGCAGCACTTC | . | TRBV27 | . | TRBJ2-7
CASSYHSLTTYEQYF | TGTGCCAGCAGTTACCACTCCCTGACTACCTACGAGCAGTACTTC | . | TRBV6-5 | . | TRBJ2-7
CASSPPGPGNTIYF | TGTGCCAGCAGTCCTCCGGGGCCTGGAAACACCATATATTTT | . | TRBV28 | . | TRBJ1-3
CASSQAPSGSNEQFF | TGTGCCAGCAGCCAAGCGCCTAGCGGGAGTAATGAGCAGTTCTTC | . | TRBV14 | TRBD2 | TRBJ2-1
CASSLHGPVTQYF | TGTGCCAGCAGCTTACACGGTCCGGTGACCCAGTACTTC | . | TRBV7-6 | . | TRBJ2-5
CASSPRTSGSYEQYF | TGTGCCAGCAGCCCCCGGACTAGCGGGAGTTACGAGCAGTACTTC | . | TRBV6-5 | TRBD2 | TRBJ2-7
CASNGGGSTGELFF | TGTGCCAGCAACGGGGGCGGAAGCACCGGGGAGCTGTTTTTT | few | TRBV11-2 | . | TRBJ2-2
CASSGLTSATGELFF | TGTGCCAGCAGCGGACTGACTAGCGCCACCGGGGAGCTGTTTTTT | once | TRBV9 | TRBD2 | TRBJ2-2
CASSYRTGHAFF | TGTGCCAGCAGTTACCGGACAGGGCATGCTTTCTTT | . | TRBV6-5 | TRBD1 | TRBJ1-1
CASRLGTSGANEPTDTQYF | TGTGCAAGTCGCTTAGGGACTAGCGGGGCAAACGAACCCACAGATACGCAGTATTTT | . | TRBV12-2 | . | TRBJ2-3
CASSLGRAVGPQHF | TGTGCCAGCAGTTTAGGCAGGGCGGTTGGTCCCCAGCATTTT | . | TRBV28 | . | TRBJ1-5
CASSAYSYNSPLHF | TGTGCCAGCAGCGCATACTCCTATAATTCACCCCTCCACTTT | . | TRBV5-5 | . | TRBJ1-6
CASSVSQGGSQPQHF | TGTGCCAGCAGTGTATCACAGGGAGGGAGTCAGCCCCAGCATTTT | . | TRBV6-5 | . | TRBJ1-5
CASSYCAEGGPEETQYF | TGCGCCAGCAGCTACTGTGCTGAGGGGGGGCCTGAAGAGACCCAGTACTTC | . | TRBV4-1 | . | TRBJ2-5
CASSPLGTGGRPYYEQYF | TGTGCCAGCAGTCCTTTAGGGACAGGGGGGAGGCCCTATTACGAGCAGTACTTC | . | TRBV28 | TRBD1 | TRBJ2-7
CASSEYLRYNEQFF | TGTGCCAGCAGTGAATATCTCCGCTACAATGAGCAGTTCTTC | . | TRBV25-1 | . | TRBJ2-1
CASSEGDNYEQYF | TGTGCCAGCAGCGAAGGGGACAACTACGAGCAGTACTTC | . | TRBV7-9 | . | TRBJ2-7
CASSAFPGALAGAEQFF | TGTGCCAGCAGCGCCTTCCCCGGGGCGCTAGCGGGAGCTGAGCAGTTCTTC | . | TRBV9 | TRBD2 | TRBJ2-1
CASSAGIGGSYEQYF | TGTGCCAGCAGTGCCGGAATAGGGGGCTCCTACGAGCAGTACTTC | . | TRBV6-6 | . | TRBJ2-7
CASSETAPSTDTQYF | TGCGCCAGCAGCGAGACAGCTCCTAGCACAGATACGCAGTATTTT | . | TRBV4-1 | . | TRBJ2-3